This TCR beta chain was found in a study of blood T cell repertoires in COVID-19. Background on the study: Acute and convalescent COVID-19 samples came from the United States, Italy and Spain. PBMCs, B-cell-depleted T cells, or T cells provided the cDNA or gDNA that made up the material.

The germline gives CDR1 MNHNS, CDR2 SASEGT. CDR3 length: 17 amino acids. The V end lost 0 bases, the J end lost 4 bases, and 18 bases lay between the germline ends. Authors' processing steps: Reference gene primer amplification yielded estimated nucleated cell counts. Repertoires were generated with immunoSEQ multiplex PCR, while TCRdb's copy carries only in-frame clones and drops some. V, J and clone size reflect that table, while D and trimming were determined from the DNA. The sample consists of 90,000 to 150,000 clones, approximately 83% of them appearing once. J is TRBJ1-2 and V is TRBV6-1, with a weak D call TRBD1 (5 bases). The material sequenced was peripheral blood. The TCR was taken from an elderly man with acute or convalescent COVID-19. CDR3 in DNA: TGTGCCAGCAGTGAAGCCCCATTTCAACCAGGGATCTATGGCTACACCTTC. Amino acids: CASSEAPFQPGIYGYTF.